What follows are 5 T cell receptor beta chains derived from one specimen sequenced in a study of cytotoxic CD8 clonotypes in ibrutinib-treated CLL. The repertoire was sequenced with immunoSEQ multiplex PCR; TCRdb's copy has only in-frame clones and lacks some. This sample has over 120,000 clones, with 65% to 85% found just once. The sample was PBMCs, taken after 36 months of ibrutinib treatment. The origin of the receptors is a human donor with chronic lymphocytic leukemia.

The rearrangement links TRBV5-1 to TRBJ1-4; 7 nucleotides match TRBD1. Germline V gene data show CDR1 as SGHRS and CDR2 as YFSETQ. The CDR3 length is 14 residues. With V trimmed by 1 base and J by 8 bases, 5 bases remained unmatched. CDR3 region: CASSLTGAVEKLFF. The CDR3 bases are TGCGCCAGCAGCTTGACAGGGGCCGTCGAAAAACTGTTTTTT.

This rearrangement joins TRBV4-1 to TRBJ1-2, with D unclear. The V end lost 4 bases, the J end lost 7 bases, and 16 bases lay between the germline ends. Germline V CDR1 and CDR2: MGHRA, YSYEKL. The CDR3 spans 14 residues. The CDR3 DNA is TGCGCCAGCAGCCGCATTATCACCACGCGTGGCTACACCTTC. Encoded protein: CASSRIITTRGYTF.

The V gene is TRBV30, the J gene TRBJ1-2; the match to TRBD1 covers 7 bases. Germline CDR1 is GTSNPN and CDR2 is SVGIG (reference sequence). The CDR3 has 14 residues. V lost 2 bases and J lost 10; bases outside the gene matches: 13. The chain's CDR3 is CAWSPRDRDRVYTF. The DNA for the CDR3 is TGTGCCTGGAGTCCAAGGGACCGGGACAGAGTCTACACCTTC.

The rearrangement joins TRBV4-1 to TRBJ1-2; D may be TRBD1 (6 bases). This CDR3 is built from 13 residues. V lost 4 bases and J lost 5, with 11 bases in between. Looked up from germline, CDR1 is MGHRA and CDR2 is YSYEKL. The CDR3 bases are TGCGCCAGCAGCCTGGGGGCAGGGTATGGCTACACCTTC. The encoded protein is CASSLGAGYGYTF.

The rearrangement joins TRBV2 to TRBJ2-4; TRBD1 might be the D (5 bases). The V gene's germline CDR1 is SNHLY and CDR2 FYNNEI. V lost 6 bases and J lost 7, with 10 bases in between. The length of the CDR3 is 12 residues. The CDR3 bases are TGTGCCAGCAGGGGGCTAGGGAACATTCAGTACTTC. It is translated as CASRGLGNIQYF.